The clone carrying this T cell receptor beta chain was detected ten times or more. Its specificity is not known. This sample was included in a study of response to subunit inactivated influenza vaccine. Study-level points and caveats: Each seasonal influenza vaccination, the authors suggested, recruits few new T cells.

MiXCR, applied by TCRdb to the RT-PCR reads, yields one record per CDR3 protein. The sample has approximately 530,000 distinct CDR3 sequences, about 7.2% seen once; the top ten hold under 15%. The sample in question was PBMCs from blood, obtained approximately 25 months after vaccination. The sequence came from a man aged 45 to 70 who received an inactivated influenza vaccine.

This chain's CDR3 is CASRRSGRVYEQYF. CDR3 DNA: TGTGCCAGCAGACGCAGCGGGAGGGTCTACGAGCAGTACTTC. The chain couples TRBV12-3 or TRBV12-4 to TRBJ2-7, with TRBD2 identical over 10 bases. Trimming cost V 6 bases and J 3 bases; bases outside gene matches: 5. The CDR3 covers 14 residues.